A selection of T cell receptor beta chains follows, all from one sample in a study of blood T cell repertoires in COVID-19. Method: immunoSEQ multiplex PCR; TCRdb's copy keeps in-frame clones and lacks some. The table records hundreds of thousands of clones, 85% to 90% of them present only once. Sequencing used PBMCs or T cells enriched from blood (not recorded which). The receptors were gathered from a young woman who had recovered from COVID-19. Each CDR3 is given with its conserved first and last residue. A D gene is named only where the DNA matches it firmly. Where a row states a size, it is once, few, many or the class of an expanded clone; other rows omit it.

J	V	size	D	DNA	CDR3
TRBJ2-7	TRBV3-1/TRBV3-2	NA	NA	TGTGCCAGCAGCCAAGCGGGGAAGGGGGCCTACGAGCAGTACTTC	CASSQAGKGAYEQYF
TRBJ2-3	TRBV3-1/TRBV3-2	NA	TRBD2	TGTGCCAGCAGCCACAGACTAGCGGGAGAGGCAGATACGCAGTATTTT	CASSHRLAGEADTQYF
TRBJ1-2	TRBV10-3	NA	TRBD1	TGTGCCATCAGTGAGGGACAGGGCCTGAGCTATGGCTACACCTTC	CAISEGQGLSYGYTF
TRBJ1-4	TRBV6-1	NA	NA	TGTGCCAGCAGTGAAAATAATAGGGGACTCTCGAAGGGGAAACTGTTTTTT	CASSENNRGLSKGKLFF
TRBJ2-5	TRBV7-9	NA	NA	TGTGCCAGCGGGGACTCCGGGGAGACCCAGTACTTC	CASGDSGETQYF
TRBJ1-1	TRBV10-3	NA	TRBD1	TGTGCCATCAGGCCCGGGACAGGGGAGCCCCGGGCTTTCTTT	CAIRPGTGEPRAFF
TRBJ1-1	TRBV11-1	NA	NA	TGTGCCAGCAGCTGGTCACAGGGTGACACTGAAGCTTTCTTT	CASSWSQGDTEAFF
TRBJ2-7	TRBV19	NA	NA	TGTGCCAGTAGTATCCGCACTGGCGAGCAGTACTTC	CASSIRTGEQYF
TRBJ1-3	TRBV3-1/TRBV3-2	NA	TRBD1	TGTGCCAGCAGCCTACAGGGGGCGAGGGGAAACACCATATATTTT	CASSLQGARGNTIYF
TRBJ2-5	TRBV27	NA	TRBD1	TGTGCCAGCAGTCCCCGACAGGGATTGGTAGGGTGGCAAGAGACCCAGTACTTC	CASSPRQGLVGWQETQYF
TRBJ2-1	TRBV5-4	NA	TRBD2	TGTGCCAGCAGCGGATGGACGGGAGGGACATACAATGAGCAGTTCTTC	CASSGWTGGTYNEQFF
TRBJ2-7	TRBV27	once	TRBD1	TGTGCCAGCAGTCCGCAGACAGGGAGCTCCTACGAGCAGTACTTC	CASSPQTGSSYEQYF
TRBJ2-3	TRBV7-3	once	TRBD2	TGTGCCAGCAGCTTAACCCCGGGAGGGACCACAGATACGCAGTATTTT	CASSLTPGGTTDTQYF
TRBJ2-1	TRBV9	NA	TRBD2	TGTGCCAGCAGCCCTAGCGGCAGCTCCTACAATGAGCAGTTCTTC	CASSPSGSSYNEQFF
TRBJ2-7	TRBV27	NA	TRBD2	TGTGCCAGCAGCTATGGTGTGACTAGCGGAACCTACGAGCAGTACTTC	CASSYGVTSGTYEQYF
TRBJ2-6	TRBV5-8	NA	TRBD2	TGTGCCAGCAGCTTGGTTGGGGGGGTTCGAGGGGCCAACGTCCTGACTTTC	CASSLVGGVRGANVLTF
TRBJ1-1	TRBV12-5	few	TRBD1	TGTGCTAGTGGTTTGGTAAGAACAGGGGGGGAAACTGAAGCTTTCTTT	CASGLVRTGGETEAFF
TRBJ2-7	TRBV9	NA	NA	TGTGCCAGCAGCGTATATGACAGCTCCTACGAGCAGTACTTC	CASSVYDSSYEQYF
TRBJ2-3	TRBV10-1	NA	TRBD2	TGCGCCAGCAGTGAGGCCGGGACTAGCGGGGCGTTTAGCACAGATACGCAGTATTTT	CASSEAGTSGAFSTDTQYF
TRBJ2-1	TRBV11-1	few	NA	TGTGCCAGCAGCTTAGGAGTGGAGGCCTACAATGAGCAGTTCTTC	CASSLGVEAYNEQFF
TRBJ1-5	TRBV18	NA	NA	TGTGCCAGCTCAGCTATCGATAGGGGGCCCCAGCATTTT	CASSAIDRGPQHF
TRBJ2-7	TRBV4-1	NA	NA	TGCGCCAGCAGCCAAGTGGCTAGCCGCCTCTACGAGCAGTACTTC	CASSQVASRLYEQYF